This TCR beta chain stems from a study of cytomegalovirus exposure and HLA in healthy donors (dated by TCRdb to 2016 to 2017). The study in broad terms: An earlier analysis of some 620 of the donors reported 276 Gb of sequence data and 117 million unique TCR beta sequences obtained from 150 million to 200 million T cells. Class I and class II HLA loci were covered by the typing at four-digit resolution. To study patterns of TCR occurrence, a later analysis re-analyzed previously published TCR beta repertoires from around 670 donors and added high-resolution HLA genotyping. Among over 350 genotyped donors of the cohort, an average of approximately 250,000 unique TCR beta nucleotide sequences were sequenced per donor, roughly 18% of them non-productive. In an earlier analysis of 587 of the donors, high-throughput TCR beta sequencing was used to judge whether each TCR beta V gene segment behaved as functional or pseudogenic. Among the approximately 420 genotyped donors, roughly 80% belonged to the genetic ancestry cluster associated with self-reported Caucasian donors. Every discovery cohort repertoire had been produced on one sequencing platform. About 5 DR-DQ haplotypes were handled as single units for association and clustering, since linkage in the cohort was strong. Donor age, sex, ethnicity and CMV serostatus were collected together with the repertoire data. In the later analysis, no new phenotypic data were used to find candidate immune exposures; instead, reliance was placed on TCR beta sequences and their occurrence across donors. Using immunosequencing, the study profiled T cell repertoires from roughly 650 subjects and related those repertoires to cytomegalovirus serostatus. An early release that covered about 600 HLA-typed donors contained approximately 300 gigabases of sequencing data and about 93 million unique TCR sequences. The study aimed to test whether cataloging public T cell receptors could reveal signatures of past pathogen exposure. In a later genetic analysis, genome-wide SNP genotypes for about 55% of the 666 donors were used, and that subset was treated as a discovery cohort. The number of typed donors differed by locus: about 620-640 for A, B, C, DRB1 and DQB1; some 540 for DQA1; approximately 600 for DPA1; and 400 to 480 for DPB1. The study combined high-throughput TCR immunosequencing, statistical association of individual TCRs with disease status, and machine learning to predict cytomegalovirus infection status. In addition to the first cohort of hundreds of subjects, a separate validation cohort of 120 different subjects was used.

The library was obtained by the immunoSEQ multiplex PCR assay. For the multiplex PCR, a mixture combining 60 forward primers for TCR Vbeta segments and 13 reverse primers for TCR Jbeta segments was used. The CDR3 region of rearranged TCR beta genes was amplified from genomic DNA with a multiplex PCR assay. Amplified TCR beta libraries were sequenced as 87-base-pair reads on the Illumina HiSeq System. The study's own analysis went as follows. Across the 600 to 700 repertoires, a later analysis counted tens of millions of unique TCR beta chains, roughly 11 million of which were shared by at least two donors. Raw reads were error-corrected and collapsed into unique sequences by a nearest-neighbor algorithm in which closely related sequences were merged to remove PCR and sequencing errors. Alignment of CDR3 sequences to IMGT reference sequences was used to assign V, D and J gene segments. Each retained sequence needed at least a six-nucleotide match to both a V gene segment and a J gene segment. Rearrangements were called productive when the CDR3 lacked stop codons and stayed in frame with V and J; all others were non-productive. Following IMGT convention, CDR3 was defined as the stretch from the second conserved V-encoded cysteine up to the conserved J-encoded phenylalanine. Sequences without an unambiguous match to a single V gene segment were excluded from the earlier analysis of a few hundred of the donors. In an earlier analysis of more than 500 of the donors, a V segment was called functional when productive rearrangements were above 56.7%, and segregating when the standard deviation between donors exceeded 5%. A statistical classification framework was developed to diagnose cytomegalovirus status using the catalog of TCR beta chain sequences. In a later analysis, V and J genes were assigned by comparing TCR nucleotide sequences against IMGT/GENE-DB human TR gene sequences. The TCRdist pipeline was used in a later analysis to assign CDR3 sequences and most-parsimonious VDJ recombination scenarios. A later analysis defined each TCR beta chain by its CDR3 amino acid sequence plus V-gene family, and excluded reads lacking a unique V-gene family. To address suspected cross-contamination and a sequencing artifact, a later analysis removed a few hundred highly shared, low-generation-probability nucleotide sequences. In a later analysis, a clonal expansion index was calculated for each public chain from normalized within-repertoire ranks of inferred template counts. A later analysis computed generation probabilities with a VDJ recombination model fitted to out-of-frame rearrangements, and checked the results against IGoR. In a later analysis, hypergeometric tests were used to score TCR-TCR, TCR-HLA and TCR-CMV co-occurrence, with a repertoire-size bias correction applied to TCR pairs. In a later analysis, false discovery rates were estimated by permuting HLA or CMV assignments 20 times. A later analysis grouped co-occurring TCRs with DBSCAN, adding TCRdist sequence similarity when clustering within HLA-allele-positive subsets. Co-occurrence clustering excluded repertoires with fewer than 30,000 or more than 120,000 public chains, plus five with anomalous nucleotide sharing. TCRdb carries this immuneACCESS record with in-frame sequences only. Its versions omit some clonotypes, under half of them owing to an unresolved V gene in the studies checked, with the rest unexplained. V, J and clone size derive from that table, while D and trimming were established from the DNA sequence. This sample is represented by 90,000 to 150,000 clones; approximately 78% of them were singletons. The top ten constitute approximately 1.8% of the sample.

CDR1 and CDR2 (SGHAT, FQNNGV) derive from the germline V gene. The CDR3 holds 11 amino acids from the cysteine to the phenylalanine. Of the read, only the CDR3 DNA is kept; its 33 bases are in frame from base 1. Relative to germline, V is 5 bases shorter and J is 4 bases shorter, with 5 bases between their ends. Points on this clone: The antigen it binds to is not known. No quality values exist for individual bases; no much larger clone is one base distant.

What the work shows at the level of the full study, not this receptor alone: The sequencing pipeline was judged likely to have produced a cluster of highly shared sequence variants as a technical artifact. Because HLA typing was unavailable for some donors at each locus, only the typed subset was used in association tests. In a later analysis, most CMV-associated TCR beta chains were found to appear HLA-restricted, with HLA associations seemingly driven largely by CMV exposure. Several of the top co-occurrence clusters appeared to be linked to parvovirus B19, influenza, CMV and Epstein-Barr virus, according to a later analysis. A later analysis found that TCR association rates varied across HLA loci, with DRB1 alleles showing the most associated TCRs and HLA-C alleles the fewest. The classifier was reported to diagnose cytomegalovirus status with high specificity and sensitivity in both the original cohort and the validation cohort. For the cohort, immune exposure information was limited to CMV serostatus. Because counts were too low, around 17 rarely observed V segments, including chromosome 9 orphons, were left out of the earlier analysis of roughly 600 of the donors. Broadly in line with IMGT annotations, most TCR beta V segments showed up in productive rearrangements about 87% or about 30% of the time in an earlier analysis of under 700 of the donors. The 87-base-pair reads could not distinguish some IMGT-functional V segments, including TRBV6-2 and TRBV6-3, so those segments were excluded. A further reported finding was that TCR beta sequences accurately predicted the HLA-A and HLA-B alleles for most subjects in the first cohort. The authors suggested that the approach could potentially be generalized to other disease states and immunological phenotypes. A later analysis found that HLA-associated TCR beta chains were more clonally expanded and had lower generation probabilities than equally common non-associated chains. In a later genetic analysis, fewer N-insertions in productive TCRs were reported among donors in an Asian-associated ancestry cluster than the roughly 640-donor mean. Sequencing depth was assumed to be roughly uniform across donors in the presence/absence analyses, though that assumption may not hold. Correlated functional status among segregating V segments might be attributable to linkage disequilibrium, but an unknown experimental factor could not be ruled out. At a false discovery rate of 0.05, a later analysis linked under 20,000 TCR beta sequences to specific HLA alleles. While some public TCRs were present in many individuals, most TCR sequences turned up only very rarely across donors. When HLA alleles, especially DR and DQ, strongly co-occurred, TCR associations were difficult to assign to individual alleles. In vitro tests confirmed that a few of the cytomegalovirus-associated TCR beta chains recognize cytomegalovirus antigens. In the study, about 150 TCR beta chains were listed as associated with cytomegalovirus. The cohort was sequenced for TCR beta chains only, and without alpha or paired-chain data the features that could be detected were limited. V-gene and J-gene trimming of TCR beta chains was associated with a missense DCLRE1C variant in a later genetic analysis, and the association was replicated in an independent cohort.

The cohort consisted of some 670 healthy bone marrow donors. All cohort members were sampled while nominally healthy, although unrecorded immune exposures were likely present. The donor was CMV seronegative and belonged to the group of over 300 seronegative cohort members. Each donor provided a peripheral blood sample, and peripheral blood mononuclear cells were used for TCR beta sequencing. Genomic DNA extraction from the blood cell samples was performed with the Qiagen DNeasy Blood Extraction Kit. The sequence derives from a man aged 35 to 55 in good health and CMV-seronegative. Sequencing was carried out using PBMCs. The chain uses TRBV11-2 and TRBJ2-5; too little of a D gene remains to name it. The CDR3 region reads CASSARETQYF. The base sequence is TGTGCCAGCAGCGCCAGAGAGACCCAGTACTTC. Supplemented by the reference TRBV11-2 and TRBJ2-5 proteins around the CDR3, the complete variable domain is EAGVAQSPRYKIIEKRQSVAFWCNPISGHATLYWYQQILGQGPKLLIQFQNNGVVDDSQLPKDRFSAERLKGVDSTLKIQPAKLEDSAVYLCASSARETQYFGPGTRLLVL.